The TCR beta chain described here comes from a study of cytomegalovirus exposure and HLA in healthy donors. The J segment lost 3 bases and the V segment lost 1 base, leaving 6 bases of the junction unmatched. Per germline, CDR1 KGHSH and CDR2 LQKENI. This CDR3 has 16 residues. About this clone: Its antigen remains unidentified.

Study-level findings and limits: Most subjects had HLA-A and HLA-B alleles reportedly predicted accurately by TCR beta sequences.

The PCR used 60 Vbeta and 13 Jbeta primers. TCRdb's copy holds only in-frame clones and misses some; the assay was immunoSEQ multiplex PCR. The sample includes about 120,000 clones, around 80% of them seen just once. The sample was PBMCs. This rearrangement joins TRBV18 to TRBJ2-5; 9 bases align to TRBD1. The sequence derives from a man aged 50 to 59 in good health and CMV-seronegative. CDR3 residues: CASSPLPRTGEETQYF. The CDR3 nucleotides are TGTGCCAGCTCACCACTACCCAGGACAGGGGAAGAGACCCAGTACTTC.